The clone carrying this TCR beta chain was observed a few times. Its antigen is still unknown. V lost 4 bases, J lost 6 bases, and 7 bases lay in between. This CDR3 contains 12 residues. Germline V gene data show CDR1 as MNHEY and CDR2 as SMNVEV (reference sequence). The entry originates in a study of cytomegalovirus exposure and HLA in healthy donors. Turning to the study itself: Of all 400 or so donors who were genotyped, around 79% belonged to the Caucasian-associated ancestry cluster.

It was with 60 Vbeta and 13 Jbeta primers that the PCR ran. Repertoires were generated with immunoSEQ multiplex PCR, while TCRdb's copy carries only in-frame clones and drops some. The sample includes 95,000 to 130,000 clones, around 60% of them seen just once. General study findings and limits: TRBV6-2, TRBV6-3 and some other V segments were unresolvable in 87-base-pair reads. Investigators reported more than 150 TCR beta chains as tied to cytomegalovirus.

This receptor was identified in a woman aged 40 to 50 in good health and CMV-seropositive. Sequencing was performed on PBMCs. The chain combines TRBV27 with TRBJ1-5; D remains ambiguous. The CDR3 spells CASSYSGQPQHF. In DNA form, the CDR3 reads TGTGCCAGCAGTTACAGCGGTCAGCCCCAGCATTTT.